These T cell receptor beta chains were read from a single sample in a study of cytomegalovirus exposure and HLA in healthy donors. Here immunoSEQ multiplex PCR was the method, and the copy in TCRdb shows in-frame clones only, minus some. The profile covers about 100,000 clones, with around 72% appearing a single time and roughly 3.6% taken by the ten largest. Sequenced material: PBMCs. These receptors were collected from a man aged 35 to 55 in good health and CMV-seronegative. Both conserved end residues are part of each CDR3. A D gene is named only where the DNA matches it firmly. Not every row has a clone size; where given, it reads once, few, many or a size class.

V gene: TRBV5-1; D gene: .; clone size: .; J gene: TRBJ1-5; CDR3 protein: CASSLDPGVSAQPQHF; CDR3 DNA: TGCGCCAGCAGCTTGGACCCCGGGGTGAGTGCTCAGCCCCAGCATTTT
V gene: TRBV28; D gene: TRBD1; clone size: once; J gene: TRBJ1-6; CDR3 protein: CASSSTQGAGNSPLHF; CDR3 DNA: TGTGCCAGCAGTTCCACCCAGGGGGCGGGTAATTCACCCCTCCACTTT
V gene: TRBV11-2; D gene: TRBD2; clone size: .; J gene: TRBJ2-3; CDR3 protein: CASSWTLAGRRDTQYF; CDR3 DNA: TGTGCCAGCAGCTGGACCCTAGCGGGGCGTAGAGATACGCAGTATTTT
V gene: TRBV5-6; D gene: .; clone size: .; J gene: TRBJ2-2; CDR3 protein: CASTLGQTNTGELFF; CDR3 DNA: TGTGCCAGCACTCTTGGGCAGACGAACACCGGGGAGCTGTTTTTT
V gene: TRBV9; D gene: .; clone size: few; J gene: TRBJ1-1; CDR3 protein: CATAREGNGAEAFF; CDR3 DNA: TGTGCCACCGCTCGGGAGGGGAATGGCGCTGAAGCTTTCTTT
V gene: TRBV5-8; D gene: TRBD2; clone size: few; J gene: TRBJ2-1; CDR3 protein: CASSLGGGMDGEQFF; CDR3 DNA: TGTGCCAGCAGCTTAGGCGGGGGGATGGATGGTGAGCAGTTCTTC
V gene: TRBV29-1; D gene: .; clone size: .; J gene: TRBJ1-1; CDR3 protein: CSVGVGEGGTEAFF; CDR3 DNA: TGCAGCGTTGGGGTGGGGGAGGGGGGAACTGAAGCTTTCTTT
V gene: TRBV19; D gene: .; clone size: .; J gene: TRBJ1-2; CDR3 protein: CASSTRRAGYTF; CDR3 DNA: TGTGCCAGTAGTACCCGGAGGGCGGGCTACACCTTC
V gene: TRBV7-9; D gene: TRBD1; clone size: once; J gene: TRBJ1-2; CDR3 protein: CASSFQGASYGYTF; CDR3 DNA: TGTGCCAGCAGCTTTCAGGGGGCAAGCTATGGCTACACCTTC
V gene: TRBV28; D gene: .; clone size: once; J gene: TRBJ2-7; CDR3 protein: CASSLQGEEQYF; CDR3 DNA: TGTGCCAGCAGTTTACAGGGCGAGGAGCAGTACTTC
V gene: TRBV18; D gene: .; clone size: .; J gene: TRBJ2-4; CDR3 protein: CASSPRTQLSLNIQYF; CDR3 DNA: TGTGCCAGCTCACCCCGGACACAACTATCCCTAAACATTCAGTACTTC
V gene: TRBV7-8; D gene: .; clone size: .; J gene: TRBJ1-1; CDR3 protein: CASSGGNTEAFF; CDR3 DNA: TGTGCCAGCAGCGGCGGGAACACTGAAGCTTTCTTT
V gene: TRBV27; D gene: .; clone size: .; J gene: TRBJ2-5; CDR3 protein: CASRDSSLKTQYF; CDR3 DNA: TGTGCCAGCAGGGACAGCAGCTTGAAGACCCAGTACTTC
V gene: TRBV5-1; D gene: TRBD1; clone size: once; J gene: TRBJ1-2; CDR3 protein: CASSQKGQPNYGYTF; CDR3 DNA: TGCGCCAGCAGCCAGAAGGGACAGCCTAACTATGGCTACACCTTC
V gene: TRBV2; D gene: .; clone size: .; J gene: TRBJ2-5; CDR3 protein: CASSEIQDQETQYF; CDR3 DNA: TGTGCCAGCAGTGAGATCCAGGATCAAGAGACCCAGTACTTC
V gene: TRBV9; D gene: .; clone size: .; J gene: TRBJ1-6; CDR3 protein: CASSVGQYNSPLHF; CDR3 DNA: TGTGCCAGCAGCGTAGGACAATATAATTCACCCCTCCACTTT
V gene: TRBV10-3; D gene: TRBD1; clone size: few; J gene: TRBJ1-2; CDR3 protein: CAISENPGGINYGYTF; CDR3 DNA: TGTGCCATCAGTGAAAACCCAGGGGGGATTAACTATGGCTACACCTTC
V gene: TRBV5-4; D gene: TRBD2; clone size: .; J gene: TRBJ2-4; CDR3 protein: CASSLGGRGGQNIQYF; CDR3 DNA: TGTGCCAGCAGCCTTGGAGGTCGGGGGGGCCAAAACATTCAGTACTTC
V gene: TRBV9; D gene: .; clone size: .; J gene: TRBJ2-1; CDR3 protein: CASSVSHSYNEQFF; CDR3 DNA: TGTGCCAGCAGCGTATCTCACTCATACAATGAGCAGTTCTTC
V gene: TRBV2; D gene: .; clone size: .; J gene: TRBJ1-5; CDR3 protein: CASSGSTSNQPQHF; CDR3 DNA: TGTGCCAGCAGTGGCAGTACTAGCAATCAGCCCCAGCATTTT
V gene: TRBV4-3; D gene: .; clone size: .; J gene: TRBJ1-2; CDR3 protein: CASSPGYGYTF; CDR3 DNA: TGCGCCAGCAGCCCCGGTTATGGCTACACCTTC
V gene: TRBV29-1; D gene: .; clone size: .; J gene: TRBJ1-2; CDR3 protein: CSVGGGGDYGYTF; CDR3 DNA: TGCAGCGTTGGGGGTGGAGGCGACTATGGCTACACCTTC
V gene: TRBV7-6; D gene: .; clone size: few; J gene: TRBJ1-4; CDR3 protein: CASSLMRAGGNEKLFF; CDR3 DNA: TGTGCCAGCAGCTTAATGCGGGCAGGAGGAAATGAAAAACTGTTTTTT
V gene: TRBV7-2; D gene: TRBD2; clone size: once; J gene: TRBJ2-1; CDR3 protein: CASSFTGLAGGGVQFF; CDR3 DNA: TGTGCCAGCAGCTTCACGGGACTAGCGGGAGGCGGGGTGCAGTTCTTC
V gene: TRBV29-1; D gene: .; clone size: few; J gene: TRBJ2-3; CDR3 protein: CSVERGMSTDTQYF; CDR3 DNA: TGCAGCGTTGAACGGGGAATGAGCACAGATACGCAGTATTTT
V gene: TRBV6-5; D gene: .; clone size: .; J gene: TRBJ2-1; CDR3 protein: CASSPGGAEQFF; CDR3 DNA: TGTGCCAGCAGCCCCGGAGGGGCTGAGCAGTTCTTC
V gene: TRBV6-5; D gene: TRBD1; clone size: .; J gene: TRBJ2-5; CDR3 protein: CASRDDRGRGETQYF; CDR3 DNA: TGTGCCAGCAGGGACGACAGGGGGCGCGGGGAGACCCAGTACTTC
V gene: TRBV11-2; D gene: .; clone size: few; J gene: TRBJ2-2; CDR3 protein: CASSSGGLNTGELFF; CDR3 DNA: TGTGCCAGCAGCTCAGGGGGGCTGAACACCGGGGAGCTGTTTTTT
V gene: TRBV5-1; D gene: TRBD1; clone size: .; J gene: TRBJ1-2; CDR3 protein: CASSLGQGDGYTF; CDR3 DNA: TGCGCCAGCAGCTTAGGACAGGGAGACGGCTACACCTTC
V gene: TRBV6-5; D gene: .; clone size: .; J gene: TRBJ2-1; CDR3 protein: CASSTYRYNEQFF; CDR3 DNA: TGTGCCAGCAGTACTTACAGGTACAATGAGCAGTTCTTC
V gene: TRBV5-6; D gene: TRBD1; clone size: .; J gene: TRBJ2-7; CDR3 protein: CASPTPGQTLYEQYF; CDR3 DNA: TGTGCCAGCCCTACTCCGGGACAGACCCTTTACGAGCAGTACTTC
V gene: TRBV9; D gene: .; clone size: .; J gene: TRBJ1-4; CDR3 protein: CASSAGLTYEKLFF; CDR3 DNA: TGTGCCAGCAGCGCGGGACTGACCTATGAAAAACTGTTTTTT
V gene: TRBV11-2; D gene: TRBD1; clone size: .; J gene: TRBJ1-6; CDR3 protein: CASSLGRQGTPPLHF; CDR3 DNA: TGTGCCAGCAGCTTAGGACGACAGGGGACGCCACCCCTCCACTTT
V gene: TRBV1; D gene: .; clone size: few; J gene: TRBJ1-2; CDR3 protein: CTSSQEGRTGNYGYTF; CDR3 DNA: TGCACCAGCAGCCAAGAAGGGAGGACAGGGAACTATGGCTACACCTTC
V gene: TRBV18; D gene: .; clone size: .; J gene: TRBJ2-7; CDR3 protein: CASSSGQGYEQYF; CDR3 DNA: TGTGCCAGCTCGTCGGGACAAGGGTACGAGCAGTACTTC
V gene: TRBV7-9; D gene: TRBD1; clone size: .; J gene: TRBJ1-4; CDR3 protein: CASSIWTGGEEKLFF; CDR3 DNA: TGTGCCAGCAGCATATGGACAGGGGGTGAAGAAAAACTGTTTTTT
V gene: TRBV20-1; D gene: TRBD1; clone size: .; J gene: TRBJ1-2; CDR3 protein: CSADNRGSYTF; CDR3 DNA: TGCAGTGCTGATAACAGGGGGAGCTACACCTTC
V gene: TRBV28; D gene: TRBD1; clone size: once; J gene: TRBJ2-1; CDR3 protein: CASSIRNARQGLFHEQFF; CDR3 DNA: TGTGCCAGCAGTATCCGCAACGCCCGACAGGGGTTGTTTCATGAGCAGTTCTTC
V gene: TRBV6-5; D gene: TRBD1; clone size: .; J gene: TRBJ2-4; CDR3 protein: CASTPGGKNIQYF; CDR3 DNA: TGTGCCAGCACCCCAGGGGGCAAAAACATTCAGTACTTC
V gene: TRBV5-4; D gene: .; clone size: few; J gene: TRBJ1-2; CDR3 protein: CASSEIDLGHGYTF; CDR3 DNA: TGTGCCAGCAGCGAGATCGACCTGGGCCATGGCTACACCTTC
V gene: TRBV4-1; D gene: TRBD1; clone size: .; J gene: TRBJ2-3; CDR3 protein: CASSQRGDRAADTQYF; CDR3 DNA: TGCGCCAGCAGCCAAAGGGGTGACAGGGCGGCAGATACGCAGTATTTT
V gene: TRBV6-5; D gene: .; clone size: .; J gene: TRBJ1-5; CDR3 protein: CASRDSEPQHF; CDR3 DNA: TGTGCCAGCAGGGACAGTGAGCCCCAGCATTTT
V gene: TRBV5-6; D gene: .; clone size: .; J gene: TRBJ1-5; CDR3 protein: CASSLADGGQPQHF; CDR3 DNA: TGTGCCAGCAGCTTGGCTGATGGAGGTCAGCCCCAGCATTTT
V gene: TRBV27; D gene: .; clone size: .; J gene: TRBJ1-1; CDR3 protein: CASSETGLLNTEAFF; CDR3 DNA: TGTGCCAGCAGTGAGACGGGACTCTTGAACACTGAAGCTTTCTTT
V gene: TRBV5-6; D gene: TRBD1; clone size: few; J gene: TRBJ2-7; CDR3 protein: CASSLALGQRDSSYEQYF; CDR3 DNA: TGTGCCAGCAGCTTGGCCTTGGGACAGCGAGATAGCTCCTACGAGCAGTACTTC
V gene: TRBV28; D gene: .; clone size: few; J gene: TRBJ1-3; CDR3 protein: CASSFTGTGNTIYF; CDR3 DNA: TGTGCCAGCAGTTTTACAGGGACTGGAAACACCATATATTTT
V gene: TRBV7-7; D gene: .; clone size: .; J gene: TRBJ1-1; CDR3 protein: CASSMDKNTEAFF; CDR3 DNA: TGTGCCAGCAGCATGGACAAGAACACTGAAGCTTTCTTT
V gene: TRBV13; D gene: .; clone size: .; J gene: TRBJ2-7; CDR3 protein: CASRPTGSGYEQYF; CDR3 DNA: TGTGCCAGCAGACCTACTGGGTCGGGGTACGAGCAGTACTTC
V gene: TRBV7-8; D gene: TRBD1; clone size: once; J gene: TRBJ2-7; CDR3 protein: CASSLDRGRYEQYF; CDR3 DNA: TGTGCCAGCAGCTTAGACAGGGGAAGGTACGAGCAGTACTTC
V gene: TRBV6-5; D gene: .; clone size: few; J gene: TRBJ2-3; CDR3 protein: CASTTGTDTQYF; CDR3 DNA: TGTGCCAGCACGACCGGGACAGATACGCAGTATTTT
V gene: TRBV5-4; D gene: .; clone size: few; J gene: TRBJ2-5; CDR3 protein: CASSFNSVYRGTQYF; CDR3 DNA: TGTGCCAGCAGCTTTAACTCTGTTTACCGGGGGACCCAGTACTTC
V gene: TRBV4-3; D gene: .; clone size: .; J gene: TRBJ2-5; CDR3 protein: CASSLFSGGKETQYF; CDR3 DNA: TGCGCCAGCAGCCTATTTTCTGGGGGGAAGGAGACCCAGTACTTC
V gene: TRBV4-2; D gene: .; clone size: .; J gene: TRBJ1-1; CDR3 protein: CASSQRAGPAYEAFF; CDR3 DNA: TGTGCCAGCAGCCAACGTGCGGGACCGGCTTATGAAGCTTTCTTT
V gene: TRBV5-1; D gene: TRBD1; clone size: .; J gene: TRBJ2-5; CDR3 protein: CASSFGQALETQYF; CDR3 DNA: TGCGCCAGCAGCTTCGGACAGGCGTTGGAGACCCAGTACTTC
V gene: TRBV11-2; D gene: TRBD2; clone size: .; J gene: TRBJ2-3; CDR3 protein: CASSLDPGTSPTDTQYF; CDR3 DNA: TGTGCCAGCAGCTTAGACCCCGGGACTAGCCCCACAGATACGCAGTATTTT
V gene: TRBV7-6; D gene: .; clone size: .; J gene: TRBJ2-7; CDR3 protein: CASSQGINEQYF; CDR3 DNA: TGTGCCAGCAGCCAGGGGATCAACGAGCAGTACTTC
V gene: TRBV7-8; D gene: TRBD2; clone size: .; J gene: TRBJ2-7; CDR3 protein: CASSRPGLPPEQYF; CDR3 DNA: TGTGCCAGCAGCCGACCGGGACTACCTCCCGAGCAGTACTTC